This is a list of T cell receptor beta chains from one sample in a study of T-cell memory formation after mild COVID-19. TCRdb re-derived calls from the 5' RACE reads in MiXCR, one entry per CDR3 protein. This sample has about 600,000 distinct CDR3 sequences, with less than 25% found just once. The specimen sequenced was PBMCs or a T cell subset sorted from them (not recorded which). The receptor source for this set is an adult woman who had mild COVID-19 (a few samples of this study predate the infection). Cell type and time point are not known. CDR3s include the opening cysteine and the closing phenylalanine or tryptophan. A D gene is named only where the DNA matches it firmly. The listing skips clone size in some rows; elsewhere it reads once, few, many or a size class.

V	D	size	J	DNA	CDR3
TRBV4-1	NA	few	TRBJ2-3	TGCGCCAGCAGCCAAGTTCCGGGAGATACGCAGTATTTT	CASSQVPGDTQYF
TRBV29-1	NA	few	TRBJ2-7	TGCAGCGTTGAGGCCGCGGGTTACGAGCAGTACTTC	CSVEAAGYEQYF
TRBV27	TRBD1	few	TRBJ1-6	TGTGCCAGCAGTTTCGGGCCGGGACAGCGTTATAATTCACCCCTCCACTTT	CASSFGPGQRYNSPLHF
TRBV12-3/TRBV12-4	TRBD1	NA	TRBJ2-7	TGTGCCAGCAGTCCCGTACAGGGGGGATTCTACGAGCAGTACTTC	CASSPVQGGFYEQYF
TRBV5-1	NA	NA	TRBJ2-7	TGCGCCACCAGTCCCGGGACAAACTCCTACGAGCAGTACTTC	CATSPGTNSYEQYF
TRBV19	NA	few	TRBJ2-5	TGTGCCAGTAGTCAATTACAGGACCAAGAGACCCAGTACTTC	CASSQLQDQETQYF
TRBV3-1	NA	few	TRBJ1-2	TGTGCCAGCAGCCAAAGGATCGGTTATGGCTACACCTTC	CASSQRIGYGYTF
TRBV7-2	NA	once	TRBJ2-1	TGTGCCAGCAGCTTAGGTGACAAACCCCGCTCCTACAATGATCAGTTCTTC	CASSLGDKPRSYNDQFF
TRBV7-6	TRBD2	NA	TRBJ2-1	TGTGCCAGCAGCCCTCCCCCATGGCGGCGGGAGACTACCAATGAGCAGTTCTTC	CASSPPPWRRETTNEQFF
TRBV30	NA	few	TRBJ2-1	TGTGCCTGGAGTGTATCGGACACCCGCTCCTACAATGAGCAGTTCTTC	CAWSVSDTRSYNEQFF
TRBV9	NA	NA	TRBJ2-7	TGTGCCAGCAGCGTAGGGCGGAACTCCTACGAGCAGTACTTC	CASSVGRNSYEQYF
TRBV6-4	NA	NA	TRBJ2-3	TGTGCCAGCAGCACGGACGCCACGGCCCGGTCGCAGTATTTT	CASSTDATARSQYF
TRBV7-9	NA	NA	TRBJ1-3	TGTGCCAGCAGCTCGACCGGGACGGCTTCTAGTTCCATATATTTT	CASSSTGTASSSIYF
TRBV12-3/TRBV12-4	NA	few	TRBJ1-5	TGTGCCAGCAGCACGACGATGGTTCAGCCCCAGCATTTT	CASSTTMVQPQHF
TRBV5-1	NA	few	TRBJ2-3	TGCGCCAGCAGCGAGGATCATAGCACAGATACGCAGTATTTT	CASSEDHSTDTQYF
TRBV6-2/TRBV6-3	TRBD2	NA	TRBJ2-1	TGTGCCAGCATTAGGAGCGTGGGAGGGTATGGTGAGCAGTTCTTC	CASIRSVGGYGEQFF
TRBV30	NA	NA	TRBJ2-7	TGTGCCTGGAGTGTAGGACAGACCTACGAGCAGTACTTC	CAWSVGQTYEQYF